The clone carrying this T cell receptor (beta chain) was seen at least ten times. The antigen remains unidentified. This sample's time point: longitudinal time-point 1 (baseline). The data stem from a study of neurological immune-mediated disorders. 5'RACE with 10-nucleotide random UMIs generated the cDNA. Every sequencing run returned over 190 million TCR-beta sequences, which were derived from 15-18 subjects. Each CDR3 protein is one row after TCRdb ran MiXCR on the 5' RACE reads. The table records 55,000 to 80,000 distinct CDR3 sequences, roughly 15% of them present only once. V shed 0 bases and J shed 2 bases, with 3 bases lying between them. Germline CDR1 is SGHRS and CDR2 is YFSETQ. The CDR3 runs 14 residues. Study outcomes and limitations: None of the CDR3 amino acid sequences of expanded clones were shared across subjects, and this suggested private repertoires in all groups. Whereas HTLV-1-associated myelopathy showed the most TCR clonal expansion, multiple sclerosis showed the least, with levels below those of healthy controls.

The specimen was PBMCs. This sequence joins TRBV5-1 and TRBJ2-6; D ambiguous. The receptor comes from a female donor with HTLV-1-associated myelopathy (HAM/TSP). This CDR3 reads CASSLATGANVLTF. In nucleotides, the CDR3 is TGCGCCAGCAGCTTGGCCACTGGGGCCAACGTCCTGACTTTC.